Listed below are T cell receptor beta chains from one sample, sequenced in a study of beta chain features in type 1 diabetes. The method was immunoSEQ multiplex PCR; TCRdb's version includes in-frame clones alone and lacks a portion of them. This sample has under 550,000 clones, with approximately 10% found just once. The sequencing sample was made of naive CD4+ T cells from blood. The receptors originated from a woman in her late teens or twenties in good health. The CDR3 runs from the conserved cysteine through the conserved F or W. The order of the fields is D gene, V gene, CDR3 protein. D genes are given only for firm matches.

d_gene: TRBD1
v_gene: TRBV15
CDR3aa: CATSRDRGQNQPQHF

d_gene: TRBD1
v_gene: TRBV29-1
CDR3aa: CSVRNRGPGETQYF

d_gene: TRBD2
v_gene: TRBV7-2
CDR3aa: CASSQREYNEQFF

d_gene: .
v_gene: TRBV7-2
CDR3aa: CASSLLGGVTEAFF

d_gene: TRBD2
v_gene: TRBV27
CDR3aa: CASSSSGGSSYNEQFF

d_gene: .
v_gene: TRBV28
CDR3aa: CASSSGGGTDTQYF

d_gene: TRBD1
v_gene: TRBV7-9
CDR3aa: CASSSQGARETQYF

d_gene: .
v_gene: TRBV5-1
CDR3aa: CASSLQRPGQETQYF

d_gene: .
v_gene: TRBV30
CDR3aa: CAWSPGRFLSGYTF

d_gene: TRBD1
v_gene: TRBV4-2
CDR3aa: CASSPRVGGNEKLFF

d_gene: .
v_gene: TRBV7-2
CDR3aa: CASSLAPVNYNEQFF

d_gene: .
v_gene: TRBV20-1
CDR3aa: CSFATNEKLFF

d_gene: .
v_gene: TRBV10-3
CDR3aa: CAISGIDQGYEQYF

d_gene: .
v_gene: TRBV9
CDR3aa: CASSVGRSGADTQYF

d_gene: .
v_gene: TRBV9
CDR3aa: CASSAQMGEGSPLHF

d_gene: .
v_gene: TRBV6-5
CDR3aa: CASTTSWEGETQYF

d_gene: TRBD2
v_gene: TRBV7-9
CDR3aa: CASSLLAGATYEQYF

d_gene: .
v_gene: TRBV9
CDR3aa: CASSVGGPGVSSYNEQFF

d_gene: .
v_gene: TRBV4-2
CDR3aa: CASSQDLAGKPYNEQFF

d_gene: TRBD1
v_gene: TRBV2
CDR3aa: CASRGDREYYGYTF

d_gene: .
v_gene: TRBV18
CDR3aa: CASSTQNSYNEQFF